The 2 T cell receptor beta chains below all came from one sample that was sequenced in a study of monozygotic twins with inflammatory bowel disease. Using the 5' RACE reads, TCRdb records one entry per CDR3 protein without DNA. The record lists some 300,000 distinct CDR3 sequences, of which the ten most abundant hold over 5.5%. The specimen was blood. These receptor sequences come from a human donor with ulcerative colitis or Crohn's disease, or a healthy co-twin of an affected twin (not recorded which).

The V gene is TRBV7-2, the J gene TRBJ2-2; TCRdb indicates TRBD1, and absent DNA this call remains unverified. Germline V gene lookup returns CDR1 SGHTA and CDR2 FQGNSA. This CDR3 region has 13 residues. The CDR3 protein is CASSLREVGELFF.

This sequence joins TRBV12-3 or TRBV12-4 and TRBJ2-3. This CDR3 has 14 residues. This CDR3 reads CASSSTLGSDTQYF.